This TCR beta chain was recovered during a study of blood T cell repertoires in COVID-19. The method was immunoSEQ multiplex PCR; TCRdb's version includes in-frame clones alone and lacks a portion of them. The table lists roughly 190,000 clones, 87% of them singletons. The sample taken for sequencing was PBMCs or T cells enriched from blood (not recorded which). The sequence came from a woman between 25 and 40 years old who had recovered from COVID-19.

The CDR3 nucleotides read TGCGCCAGCAGCTGGGGACAGGGGGCGCGGAACGAGCAGTACTTC. Translated, it gives CASSWGQGARNEQYF. This chain connects TRBV5-1 to TRBJ2-7, with 12 bases fitting TRBD1. The germline gives CDR1 SGHRS, CDR2 YFSETQ. The CDR3 has 15 amino acids. The V gene end was trimmed by 3 bases and the J gene end by 5 bases; junction bases not matched to a gene: 6.